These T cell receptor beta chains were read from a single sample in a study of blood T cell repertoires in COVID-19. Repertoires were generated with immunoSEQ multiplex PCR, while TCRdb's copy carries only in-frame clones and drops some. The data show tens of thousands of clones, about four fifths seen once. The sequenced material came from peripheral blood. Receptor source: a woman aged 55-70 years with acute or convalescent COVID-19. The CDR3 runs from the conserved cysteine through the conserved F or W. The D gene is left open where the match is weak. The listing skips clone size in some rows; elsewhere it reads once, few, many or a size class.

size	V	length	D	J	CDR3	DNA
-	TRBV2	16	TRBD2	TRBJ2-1	CASSEISGALQNEQFF	TGTGCCAGCAGTGAAATTAGCGGGGCACTACAAAATGAGCAGTTCTTC
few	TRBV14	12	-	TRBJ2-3	CASSLYRDTQYF	TGTGCCAGCAGCCTGTATCGGGATACGCAGTATTTT
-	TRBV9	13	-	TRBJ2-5	CASSVLESETQYF	TGTGCCAGCAGCGTACTAGAATCAGAGACCCAGTACTTC
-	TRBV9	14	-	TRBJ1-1	CASSVGRLNTEAFF	TGTGCCAGCAGCGTAGGGCGGCTGAACACTGAAGCTTTCTTT
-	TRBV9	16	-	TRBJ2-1	CASSAQGSGTNNEQFF	TGTGCCAGCAGCGCACAGGGAAGCGGTACTAACAATGAGCAGTTCTTC
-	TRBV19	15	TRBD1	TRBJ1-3	CASTGQGLTGNTIYF	TGTGCCAGTACCGGACAGGGGTTGACTGGAAACACCATATATTTT
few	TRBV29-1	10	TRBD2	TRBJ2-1	CSAGGNEQFF	TGCAGTGCCGGGGGGAATGAGCAGTTCTTC
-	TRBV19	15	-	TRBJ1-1	CASSTLPGGGTEAFF	TGTGCCAGTAGTACCTTGCCCGGGGGAGGCACTGAAGCTTTCTTT
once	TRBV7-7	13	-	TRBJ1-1	CASSRDRNTEAFF	TGTGCTAGCAGCAGAGACAGGAACACTGAAGCTTTCTTT
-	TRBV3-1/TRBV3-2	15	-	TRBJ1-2	CASSRDFSGRYGYTF	TGTGCCAGCAGCCGAGACTTTTCGGGGAGATATGGCTACACCTTC
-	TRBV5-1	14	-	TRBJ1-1	CASSFLGGDTEAFF	TGCGCCAGCAGCTTCCTGGGAGGGGACACTGAAGCTTTCTTT
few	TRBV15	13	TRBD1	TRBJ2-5	CATSWGQGETQYF	TGTGCCACCAGCTGGGGACAGGGAGAGACCCAGTACTTC
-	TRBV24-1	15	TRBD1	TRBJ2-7	CATSWGTGGTYEQYF	TGTGCCACCAGTTGGGGGACAGGGGGCACCTACGAGCAGTACTTC
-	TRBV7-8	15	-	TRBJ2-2	CASSLRLANTGELFF	TGTGCCAGCAGCCTGAGGTTAGCGAACACCGGGGAGCTGTTTTTT
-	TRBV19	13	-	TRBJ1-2	CASSMDRRYGYTF	TGTGCCAGTAGTATGGATAGGAGATATGGCTACACCTTC
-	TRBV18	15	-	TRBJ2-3	CASSPRRVSTDTQYF	TGTGCCAGCTCACCACGCAGGGTGAGCACAGATACGCAGTATTTT
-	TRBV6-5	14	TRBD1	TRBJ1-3	CASSGTGRGNTIYF	TGTGCCAGCAGCGGGACAGGACGGGGAAACACCATATATTTT
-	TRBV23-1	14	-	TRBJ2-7	CATYSKGGTYEQYF	TGCGCCACCTATTCGAAAGGAGGCACCTACGAGCAGTACTTC
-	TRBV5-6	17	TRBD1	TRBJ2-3	CASSNLPGQRDTDTQYF	TGTGCCAGCAGCAATTTACCGGGACAGAGAGACACAGATACGCAGTATTTT
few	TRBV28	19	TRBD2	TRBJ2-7	CASSLAGGLAGSPPYEQYF	TGTGCCAGCAGTTTAGCCGGGGGACTAGCGGGATCCCCGCCCTACGAGCAGTACTTC
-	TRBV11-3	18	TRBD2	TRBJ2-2	CASSLQSFGGTTTGELFF	TGTGCCAGCAGCTTACAGTCCTTCGGGGGGACGACCACCGGGGAGCTGTTTTTT
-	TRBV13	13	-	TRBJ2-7	CASGVRVLYEQYF	TGTGCCAGCGGTGTACGAGTACTGTACGAGCAGTACTTC
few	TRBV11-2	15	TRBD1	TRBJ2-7	CASSLDGDRVYEQYF	TGTGCCAGCAGCTTAGATGGAGACAGGGTCTACGAGCAGTACTTC
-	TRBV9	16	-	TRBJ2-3	CASSVDEGGSADTQYF	TGTGCCAGCAGCGTAGATGAGGGGGGGAGCGCAGATACGCAGTATTTT
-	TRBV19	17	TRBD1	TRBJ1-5	CASRGHDRGIFNQPQHF	TGTGCCAGTAGAGGACATGACAGGGGGATATTCAATCAGCCCCAGCATTTT
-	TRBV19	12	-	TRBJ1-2	CASSPSRDGYTF	TGTGCCAGTAGTCCGAGCCGGGATGGCTACACCTTC
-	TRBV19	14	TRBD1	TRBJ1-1	CASRSGGAYTEAFF	TGTGCCAGTAGATCAGGGGGCGCCTACACTGAAGCTTTCTTT
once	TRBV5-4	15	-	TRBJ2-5	CASSPRLETQETQYF	TGTGCCAGCAGCCCACGACTGGAGACTCAAGAGACCCAGTACTTC
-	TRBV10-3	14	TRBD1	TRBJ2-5	CAISERTGLETQYF	TGTGCCATCAGTGAGAGGACAGGGCTAGAGACCCAGTACTTC
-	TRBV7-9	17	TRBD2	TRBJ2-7	CASSLGTSGYSSYEQYF	TGTGCCAGCAGCTTAGGGACTAGCGGGTACAGCTCCTACGAGCAGTACTTC
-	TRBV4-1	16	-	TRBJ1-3	CASSQELTASGNTIYF	TGCGCCAGCAGCCAAGAACTCACAGCCTCTGGAAACACCATATATTTT
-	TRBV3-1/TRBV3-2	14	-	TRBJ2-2	CASRGRGNTGELFF	TGTGCCAGCCGCGGAAGGGGTAACACCGGGGAGCTGTTTTTT
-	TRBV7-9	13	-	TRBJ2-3	CASSLASWDTQYF	TGTGCCAGCAGCTTAGCTAGCTGGGATACGCAGTATTTT
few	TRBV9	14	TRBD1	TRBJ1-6	CASSTGAANSPLHF	TGTGCCAGCAGCACAGGGGCTGCTAATTCACCCCTCCACTTT
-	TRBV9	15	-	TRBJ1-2	CASSVDESPYYGYTF	TGTGCCAGCAGCGTAGATGAGAGCCCCTACTATGGCTACACCTTC
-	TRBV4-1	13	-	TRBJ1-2	CASSQGVNYGYTF	TGCGCCAGCAGCCAAGGCGTGAACTATGGCTACACCTTC
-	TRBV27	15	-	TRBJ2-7	CASSVGQTRTYEQYF	TGTGCCAGCAGTGTCGGACAGACCAGGACCTACGAGCAGTACTTC
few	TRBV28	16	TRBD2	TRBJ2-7	CASSFHLAGLTYEQYF	TGTGCCAGCAGTTTTCATCTAGCGGGGCTAACCTACGAGCAGTACTTC
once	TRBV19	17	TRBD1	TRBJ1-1	CASSIIPGQGYNTEAFF	TGTGCCAGTAGTATCATTCCGGGACAGGGATATAACACTGAAGCTTTCTTT
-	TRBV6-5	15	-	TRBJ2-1	CASSSYGSSYNEQFF	TGTGCCAGCAGCAGTTACGGGAGCTCCTACAATGAGCAGTTCTTC
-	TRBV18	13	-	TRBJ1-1	CASSPPWQDEAFF	TGTGCCAGCTCACCACCGTGGCAGGATGAAGCTTTCTTT
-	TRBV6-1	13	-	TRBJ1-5	CASSDAGNQPQHF	TGTGCCAGCAGTGATGCGGGGAATCAGCCCCAGCATTTT
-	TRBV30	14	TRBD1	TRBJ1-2	CACEEGQRASGYTF	TGTGCCTGTGAGGAGGGACAGCGGGCCTCGGGCTACACCTTC
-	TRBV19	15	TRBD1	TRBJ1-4	CASSLYRGVGEKLFF	TGTGCCAGTAGTCTGTACAGGGGGGTAGGAGAAAAACTGTTTTTT
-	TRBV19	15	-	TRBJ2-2	CASSIDLGDTGELFF	TGTGCCAGTAGTATAGATCTTGGAGACACCGGGGAGCTGTTTTTT
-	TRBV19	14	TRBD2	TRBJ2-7	CASGGLAEPYEQYF	TGTGCCAGCGGAGGACTAGCGGAACCTTACGAGCAGTACTTC
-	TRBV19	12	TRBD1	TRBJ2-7	CASDPGGYEQYF	TGTGCCAGTGATCCAGGGGGCTACGAGCAGTACTTC
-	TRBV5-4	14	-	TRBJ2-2	CASSLGDYTGELFF	TGTGCCAGCAGCTTGGGCGATTACACCGGGGAGCTGTTTTTT
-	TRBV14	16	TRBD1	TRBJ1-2	CASSPMGTGASWGYTF	TGTGCCAGCAGCCCTATGGGCACAGGGGCCTCGTGGGGCTACACCTTC
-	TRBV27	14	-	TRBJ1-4	CASSGGFFNEKLFF	TGTGCCAGCAGTGGCGGGTTCTTTAATGAAAAACTGTTTTTT